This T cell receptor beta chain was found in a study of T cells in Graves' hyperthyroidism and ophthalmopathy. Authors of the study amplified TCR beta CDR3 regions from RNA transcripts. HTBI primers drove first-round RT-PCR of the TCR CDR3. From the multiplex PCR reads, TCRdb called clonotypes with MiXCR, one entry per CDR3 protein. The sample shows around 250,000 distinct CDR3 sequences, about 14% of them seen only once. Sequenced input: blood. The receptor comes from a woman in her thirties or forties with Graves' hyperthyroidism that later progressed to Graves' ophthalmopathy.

The CDR3 region is CASSIAHATGRGTDTQYF. CDR3 nucleotides: TGTGCCAGTAGTATAGCCCATGCAACGGGACGTGGCACAGATACGCAGTATTTT. The rearrangement joins TRBV19 to TRBJ2-3; D possibly uses TRBD1 or TRBD2 (5 bases each). This CDR3 has 18 residues. Germline V gene lookup returns CDR1 LNHDA and CDR2 SQIVND (reference sequence). V was shortened by 1 base and J by 1 base, with 18 bases between the two germline ends.